This TCR beta chain appears in the sequencing data of a study of human T cells and chemical hapten exposure. Overall study results and limits: Versus controls, significantly more large CDR3 similarity clusters arose from expanded TCRs.

About this clonotype itself: Antigen specificity is unknown.

Single cDNA molecules in the library carried unique molecular identifiers attached during preparation. In the original analysis: Per sample, the median was around 100,000 TCRs, with values from approximately 25,000 to 650,000. In TCRdb, the RACE reads were re-called with MiXCR into one record per CDR3 protein. None of the V and J calls come from the authors' own analysis; TCRdb made them. The sample yields 75,000 to 95,000 distinct CDR3 sequences, 9.5% to 12% seen once. Indicated time point: patch test 2, 6 weeks after DPC sensitization. Treatment denoted: therapeutic diphenylcyclopropenone sensitization with weekly scalp DPC. The CDR3 extends over 16 amino acids. Germline V gene lookup returns CDR1 SGHTA and CDR2 FQGNSA. Losses at the gene ends were 3 bases for V and 7 bases for J; bases not matched to a gene: 8.

This sequence joins TRBV7-2 and TRBJ2-4, with 11 bases aligning to TRBD2. This sequence was found in a man aged 40-49 years with alopecia areata. Some clones in this sample may be carry-over from other donors' samples. Sequences were derived from whole blood, sampled in connection with sensitization to the hapten diphenylcyclopropenone (DPC). CDR3 residues: CASSFITSGRTNIQYF. CDR3 in DNA: TGTGCCAGCAGCTTCATAACTAGCGGGAGAACTAACATTCAGTACTTC.